This TCR beta chain is drawn from a study of CD8 T cells in ankylosing spondylitis. This clonotype has a handful of counts. Trimming at V came to 5 bases and at J to 4 bases, leaving 9 bases not matched to a gene. Germline-derived CDR1 and CDR2 are SGHTA and FQGNSA. The CDR3 extends over 15 amino acids. TCRdb passed the 5' RACE reads through MiXCR, listing each CDR3 protein once. The sample yields 250,000 to 400,000 distinct CDR3 sequences, about 9.9% seen once. V usage is TRBV7-2 and J usage is TRBJ2-3; 7 bases agree with TRBD2. The receptor's source is a female donor with ankylosing spondylitis or in good health (not recorded which). Specimen: blood, either unsorted or a sorted T cell fraction (not recorded which). The CDR3 is CASSPRRGVSDTQYF. DNA for the CDR3: TGTGCCAGCAGCCCCAGACGGGGGGTCTCAGATACGCAGTATTTT.